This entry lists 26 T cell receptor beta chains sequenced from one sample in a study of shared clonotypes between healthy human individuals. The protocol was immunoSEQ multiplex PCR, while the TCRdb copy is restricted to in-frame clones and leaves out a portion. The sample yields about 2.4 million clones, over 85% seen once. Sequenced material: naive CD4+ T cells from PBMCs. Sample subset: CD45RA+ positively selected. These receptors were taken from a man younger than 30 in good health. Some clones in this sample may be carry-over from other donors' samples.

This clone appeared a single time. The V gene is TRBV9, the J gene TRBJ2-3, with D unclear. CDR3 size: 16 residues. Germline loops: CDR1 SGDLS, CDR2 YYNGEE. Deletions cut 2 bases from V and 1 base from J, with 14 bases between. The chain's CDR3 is CASSVSDRSGTDTQYF. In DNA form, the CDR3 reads TGTGCCAGCAGCGTTTCGGACCGCTCAGGCACAGATACGCAGTATTTT.

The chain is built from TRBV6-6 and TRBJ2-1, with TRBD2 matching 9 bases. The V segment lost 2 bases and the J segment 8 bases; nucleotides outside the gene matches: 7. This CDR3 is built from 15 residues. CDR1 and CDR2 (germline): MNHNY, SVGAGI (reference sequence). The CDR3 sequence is CASSYPLAGKDEQFF. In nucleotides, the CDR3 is TGTGCCAGCAGTTACCCGCTAGCGGGGAAGGATGAGCAGTTCTTC.

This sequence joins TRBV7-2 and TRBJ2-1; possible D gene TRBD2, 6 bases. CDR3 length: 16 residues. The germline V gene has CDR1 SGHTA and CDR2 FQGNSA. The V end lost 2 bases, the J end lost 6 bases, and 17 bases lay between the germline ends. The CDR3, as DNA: TGTGCCAGCAGCTTATTCCAACTAGCCGAATCCAATGAGCAGTTCTTC. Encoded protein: CASSLFQLAESNEQFF.

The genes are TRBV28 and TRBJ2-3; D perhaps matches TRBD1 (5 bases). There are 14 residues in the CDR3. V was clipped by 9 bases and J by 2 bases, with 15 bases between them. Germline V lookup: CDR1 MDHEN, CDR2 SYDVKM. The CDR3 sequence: CASNWGRSTDTQYF. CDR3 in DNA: TGTGCCAGTAATTGGGGCCGATCCACAGATACGCAGTATTTT.

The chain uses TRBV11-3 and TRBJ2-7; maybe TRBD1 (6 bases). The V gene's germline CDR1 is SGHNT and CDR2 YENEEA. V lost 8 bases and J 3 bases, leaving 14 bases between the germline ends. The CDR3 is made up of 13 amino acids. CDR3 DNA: TGTGCCAGCCCTAGGCAACAGGGCTACGAGCAGTACTTC. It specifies CASPRQQGYEQYF.

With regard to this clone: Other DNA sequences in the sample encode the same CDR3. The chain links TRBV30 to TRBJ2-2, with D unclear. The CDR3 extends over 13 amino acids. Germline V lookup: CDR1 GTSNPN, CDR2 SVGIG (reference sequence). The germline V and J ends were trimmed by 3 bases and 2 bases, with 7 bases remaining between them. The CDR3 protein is CAWRPDNTGELFF. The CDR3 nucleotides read TGTGCCTGGAGGCCGGATAACACCGGGGAGCTGTTTTTT.

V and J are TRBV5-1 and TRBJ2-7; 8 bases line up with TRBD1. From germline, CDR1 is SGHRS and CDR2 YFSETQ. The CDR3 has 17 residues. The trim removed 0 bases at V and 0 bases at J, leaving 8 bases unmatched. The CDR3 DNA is TGCGCCAGCAGCTTGGGGCCCGGAGGGACAGGCTCCTACGAGCAGTACTTC. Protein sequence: CASSLGPGGTGSYEQYF. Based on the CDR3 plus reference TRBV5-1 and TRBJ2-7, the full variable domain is KAGVTQTPRYLIKTRGQQVTLSCSPISGHRSVSWYQQTPGQGLQFLFEYFSETQRNKGNFPGRFSGRQFSNSRSEMNVSTLELGDSALYLCASSLGPGGTGSYEQYFGPGTRLTVT.

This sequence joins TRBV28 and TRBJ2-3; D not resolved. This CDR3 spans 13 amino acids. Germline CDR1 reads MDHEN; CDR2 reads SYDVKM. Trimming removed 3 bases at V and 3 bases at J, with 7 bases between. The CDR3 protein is CASSFGMTDTQYF. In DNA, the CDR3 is TGTGCCAGCAGTTTCGGAATGACAGATACGCAGTATTTT.

CDR3 in DNA: TGCGCCAGCAGCTTCGGACTAGCGGGAGGGTCCGCAGATACGCAGTATTTT. It specifies CASSFGLAGGSADTQYF. The rearrangement links TRBV5-1 to TRBJ2-3, with 15 bases that match TRBD2. Germline V gene sequence: CDR1 SGHRS, CDR2 YFSETQ. V lost 2 bases to trimming and J lost 4 bases; unmatched junction nucleotides: 5. CDR3 size: 17 residues.

The CDR3 DNA reads as TGTGCCAGCAGTTACTCAGGGGCGCCATATGAAGCTTTCTTT. Encoded protein: CASSYSGAPYEAFF. The V gene is TRBV6-5, the J gene TRBJ1-1; tentatively, D is TRBD1 (5 bases). V was clipped by 0 bases and J by 7 bases, with 12 bases between them. The length of the CDR3 is 14 residues. The germline V gene encodes CDR1 MNHEY and CDR2 SVGAGI.

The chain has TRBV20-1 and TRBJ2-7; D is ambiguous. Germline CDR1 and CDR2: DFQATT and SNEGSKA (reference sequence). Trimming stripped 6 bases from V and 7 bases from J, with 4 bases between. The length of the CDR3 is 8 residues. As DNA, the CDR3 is TGCAGTGCCGAGGAGCAGTACTTC. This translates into CSAEEQYF.

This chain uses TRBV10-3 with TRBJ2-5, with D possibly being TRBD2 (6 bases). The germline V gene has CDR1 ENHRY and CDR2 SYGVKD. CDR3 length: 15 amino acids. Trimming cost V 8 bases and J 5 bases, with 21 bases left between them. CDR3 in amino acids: CAIGTAGSGLETQYF. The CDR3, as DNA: TGTGCCATCGGTACCGCGGGGTCCGGATTGGAGACCCAGTACTTC.

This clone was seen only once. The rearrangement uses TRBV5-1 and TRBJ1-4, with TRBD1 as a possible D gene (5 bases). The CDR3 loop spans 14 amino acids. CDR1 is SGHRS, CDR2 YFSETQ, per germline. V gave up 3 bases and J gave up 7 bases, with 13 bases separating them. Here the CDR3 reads CASSSPRDGEKLFF. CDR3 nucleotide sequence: TGCGCCAGCAGCTCCCCGCGGGACGGTGAAAAACTGTTTTTT.

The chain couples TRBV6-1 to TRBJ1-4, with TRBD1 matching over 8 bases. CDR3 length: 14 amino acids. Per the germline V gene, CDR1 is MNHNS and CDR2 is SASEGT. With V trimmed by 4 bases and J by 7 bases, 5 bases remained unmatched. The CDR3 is CASSVQGAGEKLFF. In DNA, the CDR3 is TGTGCCAGCAGTGTCCAGGGGGCTGGTGAAAAACTGTTTTTT.

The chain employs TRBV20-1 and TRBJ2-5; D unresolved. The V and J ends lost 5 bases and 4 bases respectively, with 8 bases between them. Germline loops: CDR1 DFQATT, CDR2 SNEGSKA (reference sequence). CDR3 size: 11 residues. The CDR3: CSAGHPETQYF. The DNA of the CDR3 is TGCAGTGCTGGCCACCCAGAGACCCAGTACTTC.

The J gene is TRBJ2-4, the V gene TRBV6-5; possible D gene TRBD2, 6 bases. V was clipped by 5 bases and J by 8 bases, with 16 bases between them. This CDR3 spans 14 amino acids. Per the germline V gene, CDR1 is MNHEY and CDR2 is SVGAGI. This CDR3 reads CASSPPGGTDIQYF. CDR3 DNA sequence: TGTGCCAGCAGTCCCCCCGGGGGTACGGACATTCAGTACTTC.

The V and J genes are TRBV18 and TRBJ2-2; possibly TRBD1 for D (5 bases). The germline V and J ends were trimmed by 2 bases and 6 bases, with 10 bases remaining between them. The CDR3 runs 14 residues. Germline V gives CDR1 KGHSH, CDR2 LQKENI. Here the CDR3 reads CASSPRTPPGELFF. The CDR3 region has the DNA TGTGCCAGCTCACCAAGGACACCGCCCGGGGAGCTGTTTTTT.

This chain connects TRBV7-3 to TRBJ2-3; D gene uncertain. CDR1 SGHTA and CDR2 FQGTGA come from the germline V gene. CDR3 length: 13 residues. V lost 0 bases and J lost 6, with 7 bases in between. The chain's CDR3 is CASSLTSIDTQYF. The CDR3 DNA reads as TGTGCCAGCAGCTTAACGTCTATTGATACGCAGTATTTT.

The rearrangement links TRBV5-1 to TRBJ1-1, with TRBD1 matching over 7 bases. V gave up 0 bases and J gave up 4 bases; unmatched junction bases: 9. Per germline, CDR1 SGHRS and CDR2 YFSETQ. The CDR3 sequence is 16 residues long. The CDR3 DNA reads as TGCGCCAGCAGCTTGGCGTCAGGGGGTGCCTCCACTGAAGCTTTCTTT. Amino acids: CASSLASGGASTEAFF.

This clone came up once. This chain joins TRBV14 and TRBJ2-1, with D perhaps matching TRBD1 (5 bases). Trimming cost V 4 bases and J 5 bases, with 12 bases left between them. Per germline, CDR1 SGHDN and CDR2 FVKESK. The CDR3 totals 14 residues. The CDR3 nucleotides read TGTGCCAGCAGCCGCAGGGCGCTAGACAATGAGCAGTTCTTC. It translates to CASSRRALDNEQFF.

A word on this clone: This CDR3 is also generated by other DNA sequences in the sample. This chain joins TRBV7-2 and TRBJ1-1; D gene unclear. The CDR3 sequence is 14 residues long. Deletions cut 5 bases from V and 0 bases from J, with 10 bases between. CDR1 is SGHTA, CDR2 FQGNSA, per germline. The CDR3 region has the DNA TGTGCCAGCAGCCTCGGACTCTTGAACACTGAAGCTTTCTTT. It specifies CASSLGLLNTEAFF.

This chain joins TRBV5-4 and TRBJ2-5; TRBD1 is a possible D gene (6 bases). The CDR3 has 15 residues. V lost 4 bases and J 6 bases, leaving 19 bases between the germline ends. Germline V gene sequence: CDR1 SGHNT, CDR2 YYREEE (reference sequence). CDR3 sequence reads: CASSQPGQPRQTQYF. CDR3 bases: TGTGCCAGCAGCCAGCCCGGACAGCCGAGGCAGACCCAGTACTTC.

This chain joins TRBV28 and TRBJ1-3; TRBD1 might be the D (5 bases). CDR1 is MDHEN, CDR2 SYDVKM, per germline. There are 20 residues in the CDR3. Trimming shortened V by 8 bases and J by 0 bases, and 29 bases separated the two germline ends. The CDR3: CASRAIGARIYLHSGNTIYF. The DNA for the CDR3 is TGTGCCAGCCGAGCCATCGGGGCCAGGATTTACTTACACTCTGGAAACACCATATATTTT. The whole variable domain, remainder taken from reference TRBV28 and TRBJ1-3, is DVKVTQSSRYLVKRTGEKVFLECVQDMDHENMFWYRQDPGLGLRLIYFSYDVKMKEKGDIPEGYSVSREKKERFSLILESASTNQTSMYLCASRAIGARIYLHSGNTIYFGEGSWLTVV.

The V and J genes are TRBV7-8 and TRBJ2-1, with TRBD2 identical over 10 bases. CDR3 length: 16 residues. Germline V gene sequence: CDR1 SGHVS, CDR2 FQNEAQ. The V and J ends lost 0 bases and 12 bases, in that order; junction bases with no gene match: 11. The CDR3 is CASSLAVLAGVEVQFF. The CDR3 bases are TGTGCCAGCAGCTTAGCGGTGCTAGCGGGAGTAGAAGTGCAGTTCTTC.

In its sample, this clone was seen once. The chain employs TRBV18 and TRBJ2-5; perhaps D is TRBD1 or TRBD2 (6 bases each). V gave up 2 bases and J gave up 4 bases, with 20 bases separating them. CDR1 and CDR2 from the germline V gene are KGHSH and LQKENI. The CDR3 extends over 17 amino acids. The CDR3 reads CASSPRQHLGGRETQYF. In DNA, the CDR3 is TGTGCCAGCTCACCAAGGCAGCACCTTGGGGGGCGAGAGACCCAGTACTTC.

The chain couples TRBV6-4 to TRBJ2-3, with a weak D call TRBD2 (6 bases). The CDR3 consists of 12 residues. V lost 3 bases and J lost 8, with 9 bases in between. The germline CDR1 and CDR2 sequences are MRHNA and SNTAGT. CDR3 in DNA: TGTGCCAGCAGTGAAGTGGGAGGTACGCAGTATTTT. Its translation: CASSEVGGTQYF.